This T cell receptor (beta chain) was captured by sequencing in a study of blood T cells in healthy people across ages. Findings and limits, study-wide: Per million T cells, TCR beta diversity dropped roughly linearly as age increased. The unsorted PBMCs prevented any conclusive comparison of naive versus antigen-experienced cells.

Together with a sample-barcoded 5' primer, a J-beta primer mix was included in a second PCR lasting about 6 to 11 cycles. One entry per CDR3 protein results from TCRdb running MiXCR on the 5' RACE reads. Among around 1,700,000 distinct CDR3 sequences listed, approximately 30% were seen once. Germline values: CDR1 DFQATT, CDR2 SNEGSKA (reference sequence). The CDR3 contains 17 residues. V dropped 0 bases and J dropped 8; count of bases not matched to a gene: 16. Ranging in age from roughly 6 to 100, the donors were healthy Caucasian individuals from Russia. Of note for this clonotype: Its antigen remains unidentified.

The chain couples TRBV20-1 to TRBJ2-1; 7 bases map to TRBD2. The source material was blood. This clonotype was obtained from a woman aged 30 to 39 in good health. This chain's CDR3 is CSARDLVGGSRSDEQFF. DNA of the CDR3: TGCAGTGCTAGAGACCTGGTGGGCGGGAGCAGAAGTGATGAGCAGTTCTTC.